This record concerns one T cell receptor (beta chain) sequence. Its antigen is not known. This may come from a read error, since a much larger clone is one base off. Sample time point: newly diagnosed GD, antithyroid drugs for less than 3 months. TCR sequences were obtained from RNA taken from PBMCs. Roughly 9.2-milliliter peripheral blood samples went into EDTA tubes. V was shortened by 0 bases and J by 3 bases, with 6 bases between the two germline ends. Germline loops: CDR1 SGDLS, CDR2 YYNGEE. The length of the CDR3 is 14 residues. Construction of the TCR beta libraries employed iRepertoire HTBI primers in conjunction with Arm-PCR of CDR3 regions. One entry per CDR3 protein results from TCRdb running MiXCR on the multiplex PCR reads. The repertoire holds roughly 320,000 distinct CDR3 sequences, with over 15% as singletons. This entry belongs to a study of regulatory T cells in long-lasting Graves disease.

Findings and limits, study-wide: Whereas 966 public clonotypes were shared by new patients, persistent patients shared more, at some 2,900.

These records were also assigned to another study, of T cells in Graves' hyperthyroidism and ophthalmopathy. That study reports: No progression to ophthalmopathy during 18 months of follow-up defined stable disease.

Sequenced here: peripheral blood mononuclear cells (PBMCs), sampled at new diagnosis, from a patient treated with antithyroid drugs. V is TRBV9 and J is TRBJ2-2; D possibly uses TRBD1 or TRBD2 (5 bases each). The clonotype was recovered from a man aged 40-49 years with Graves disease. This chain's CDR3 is CASSVAGHTGELFF. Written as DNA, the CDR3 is TGTGCCAGCAGCGTAGCGGGGCACACCGGGGAGCTGTTTTTT.